In this sample, the clone carrying this T cell receptor beta chain turned up once. As yet, its antigen is unknown. Clones were sequenced by immunoSEQ multiplex PCR, and TCRdb holds only the in-frame ones, with some missing. Here the sample spans about 86,000 clones, roughly 89% being singletons. Germline lookup yields CDR1 ENHRY and CDR2 SYGVKD. V lost 6 bases to trimming and J lost 7 bases, with 13 bases between them. This CDR3 spans 13 amino acids. The data belong to a study of OX40 agonist ivuxolimab in advanced cancers. General observations from the study: Averaged across samples, CD8+ T cells carried more expanded clones than CD4+ did.

Drawing of blood for sampling happened at baseline, at cycle 4 day 1, and at cycle 7 day 1. The clonotype was recovered from an adult with an advanced solid tumor such as melanoma, head and neck, liver or kidney cancer. The chain couples TRBV10-3 to TRBJ1-5; D not certain. This specimen consisted of CD4+ or CD8+ T cells sorted from blood, obtained in a trial of the OX40 agonist ivuxolimab. CDR3 region: CAIRLAVGQPQHF. The CDR3 DNA sequence: TGTGCCATCAGGTTGGCTGTAGGGCAGCCCCAGCATTTT.